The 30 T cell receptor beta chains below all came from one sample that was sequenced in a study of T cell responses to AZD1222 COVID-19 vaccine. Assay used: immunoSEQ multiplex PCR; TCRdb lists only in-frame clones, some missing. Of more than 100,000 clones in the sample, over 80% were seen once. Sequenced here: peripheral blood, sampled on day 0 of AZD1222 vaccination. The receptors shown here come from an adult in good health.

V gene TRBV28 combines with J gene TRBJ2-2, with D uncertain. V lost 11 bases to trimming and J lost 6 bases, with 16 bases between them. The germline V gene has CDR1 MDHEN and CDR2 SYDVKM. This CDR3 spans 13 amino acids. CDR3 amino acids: CASTTPGAGELFF. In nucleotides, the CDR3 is TGTGCCTCTACGACCCCCGGTGCCGGGGAGCTGTTTTTT.

The CDR3 DNA sequence: TGCAGCGTTGAAATGGGGCCAGATACGCAGTATTTT. Translation: CSVEMGPDTQYF. J is TRBJ2-3 and V is TRBV29-1; D may be TRBD1 (5 bases). The CDR3 consists of 12 residues. Germline V CDR1 and CDR2: SQVTM, ANQGSEA. The ends were cut back, 2 bases at V and 4 bases at J, with 7 bases in the middle.

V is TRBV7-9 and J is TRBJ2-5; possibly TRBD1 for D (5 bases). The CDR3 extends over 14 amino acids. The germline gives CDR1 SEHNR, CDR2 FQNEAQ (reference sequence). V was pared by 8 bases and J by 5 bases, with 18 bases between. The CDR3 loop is CASEEQGPGETQYF. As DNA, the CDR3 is TGTGCCAGCGAGGAACAAGGCCCAGGGGAGACCCAGTACTTC.

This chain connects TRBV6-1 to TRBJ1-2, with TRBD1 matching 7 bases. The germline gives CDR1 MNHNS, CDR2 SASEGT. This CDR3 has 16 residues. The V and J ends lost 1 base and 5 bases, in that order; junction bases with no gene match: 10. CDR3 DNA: TGTGCCAGCAGTGAAGTCGCTGCGACAGGGTGGTATGGCTACACCTTC. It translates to CASSEVAATGWYGYTF.

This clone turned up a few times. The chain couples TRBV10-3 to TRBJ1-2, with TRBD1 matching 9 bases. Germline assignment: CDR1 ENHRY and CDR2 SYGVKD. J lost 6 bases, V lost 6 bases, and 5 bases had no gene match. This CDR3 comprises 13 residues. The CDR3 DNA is TGTGCCATCAGGAAAACAGGGGGCGATGGCTACACCTTC. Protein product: CAIRKTGGDGYTF.

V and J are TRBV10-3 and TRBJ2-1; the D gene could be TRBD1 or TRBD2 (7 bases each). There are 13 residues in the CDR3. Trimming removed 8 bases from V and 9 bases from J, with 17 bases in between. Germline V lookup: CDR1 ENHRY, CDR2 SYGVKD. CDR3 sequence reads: CAIGLARGGEQFF. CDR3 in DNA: TGTGCCATCGGTTTAGCCAGGGGGGGTGAGCAGTTCTTC.

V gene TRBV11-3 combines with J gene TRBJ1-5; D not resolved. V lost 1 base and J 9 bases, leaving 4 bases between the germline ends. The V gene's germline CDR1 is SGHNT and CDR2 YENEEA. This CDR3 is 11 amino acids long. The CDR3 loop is CASSLVVPQHF. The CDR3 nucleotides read TGTGCCAGCAGCTTAGTTGTGCCCCAGCATTTT.

In nucleotides, the CDR3 is TGTGCCAGTAGTATAGATCCTAACTCTGGGGAGCAGTACTTC. It encodes CASSIDPNSGEQYF. The chain couples TRBV19 to TRBJ2-7, with D unresolved. The germline CDR1 and CDR2 sequences are LNHDA and SQIVND (reference sequence). V was shortened by 0 bases and J by 7 bases, with 13 bases between the two germline ends. The CDR3 consists of 14 residues.

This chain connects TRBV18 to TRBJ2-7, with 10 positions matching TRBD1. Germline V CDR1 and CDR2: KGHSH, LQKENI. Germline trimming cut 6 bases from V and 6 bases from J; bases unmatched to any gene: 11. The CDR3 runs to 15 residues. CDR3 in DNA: TGTGCCAGCTCGGTAACGGGACAGGGGAACTCCGAGCAGTACTTC. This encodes CASSVTGQGNSEQYF.

CDR3 nucleotides: TGTGCCGCACAGGCCCGGACAGGGGTAGAGACCCAGTACTTC. Translating gives CAAQARTGVETQYF. V and J are TRBV25-1 and TRBJ2-5, with 9 bases lining up with TRBD1. V shed 11 bases and J 4 bases; nucleotides not matched to a gene: 11. CDR3 size: 14 residues. CDR1 is MGHDK and CDR2 is SYGVNS in the germline V gene.

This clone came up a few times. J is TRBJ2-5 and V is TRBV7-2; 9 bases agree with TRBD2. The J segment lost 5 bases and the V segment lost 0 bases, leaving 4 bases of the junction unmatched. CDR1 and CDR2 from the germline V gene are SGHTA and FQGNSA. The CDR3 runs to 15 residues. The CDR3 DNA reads TGTGCCAGCAGCTTAGCACCCAGCGGGAGGGAGACCCAGTACTTC. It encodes CASSLAPSGRETQYF.

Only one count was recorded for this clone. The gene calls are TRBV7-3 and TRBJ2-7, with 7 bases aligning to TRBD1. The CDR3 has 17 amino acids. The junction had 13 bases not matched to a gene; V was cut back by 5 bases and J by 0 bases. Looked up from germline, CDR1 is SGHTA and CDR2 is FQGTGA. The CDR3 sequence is CASSPIGLAGGSYEQYF. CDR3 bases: TGTGCCAGCAGCCCAATAGGTCTTGCAGGGGGCTCCTACGAGCAGTACTTC.

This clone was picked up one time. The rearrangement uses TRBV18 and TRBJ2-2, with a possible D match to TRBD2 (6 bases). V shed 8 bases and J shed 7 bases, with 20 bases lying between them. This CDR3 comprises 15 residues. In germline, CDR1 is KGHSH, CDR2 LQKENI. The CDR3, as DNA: TGTGCCAGCCACCGGCAGGGAGGCAGCATCGGGGAGCTGTTTTTT. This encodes CASHRQGGSIGELFF.

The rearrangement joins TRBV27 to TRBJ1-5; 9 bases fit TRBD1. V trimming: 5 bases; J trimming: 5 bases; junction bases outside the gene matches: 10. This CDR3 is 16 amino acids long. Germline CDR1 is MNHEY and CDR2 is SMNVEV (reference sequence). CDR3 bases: TGTGCCAGCAGTGCCCTTACAGGGGGCGCGGATCAGCCCCAGCATTTT. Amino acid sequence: CASSALTGGADQPQHF.

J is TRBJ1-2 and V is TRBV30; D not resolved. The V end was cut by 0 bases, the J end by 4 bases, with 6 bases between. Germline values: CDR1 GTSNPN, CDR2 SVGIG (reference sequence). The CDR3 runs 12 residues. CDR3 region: CAWSVNSYGYTF. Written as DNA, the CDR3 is TGTGCCTGGAGTGTAAACTCCTATGGCTACACCTTC.

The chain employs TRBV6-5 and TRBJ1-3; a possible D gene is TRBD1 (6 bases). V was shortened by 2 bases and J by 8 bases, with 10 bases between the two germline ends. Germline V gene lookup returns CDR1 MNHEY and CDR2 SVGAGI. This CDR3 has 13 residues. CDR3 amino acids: CASSYPPGDTIYF. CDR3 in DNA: TGTGCCAGCAGTTACCCCCCAGGGGACACCATATATTTT.

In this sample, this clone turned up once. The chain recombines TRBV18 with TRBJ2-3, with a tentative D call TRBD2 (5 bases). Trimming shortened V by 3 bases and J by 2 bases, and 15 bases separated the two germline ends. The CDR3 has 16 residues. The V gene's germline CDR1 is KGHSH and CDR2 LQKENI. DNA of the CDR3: TGTGCCAGCTCACCGCCTCTCTCGGGATACACAGATACGCAGTATTTT. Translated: CASSPPLSGYTDTQYF.

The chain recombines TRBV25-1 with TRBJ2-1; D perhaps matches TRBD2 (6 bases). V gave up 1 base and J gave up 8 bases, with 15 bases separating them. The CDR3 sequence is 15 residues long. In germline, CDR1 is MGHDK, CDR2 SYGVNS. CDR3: CASSELRGSGDEQFF. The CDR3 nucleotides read TGTGCCAGCAGTGAATTAAGGGGATCGGGGGATGAGCAGTTCTTC. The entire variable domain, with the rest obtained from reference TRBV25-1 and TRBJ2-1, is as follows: EADIYQTPRYLVIGTGKKITLECSQTMGHDKMYWYQQDPGMELHLIHYSYGVNSTEKGDLSSESTVSRIRTEHFPLTLESARPSHTSQYLCASSELRGSGDEQFFGPGTRLTVL.

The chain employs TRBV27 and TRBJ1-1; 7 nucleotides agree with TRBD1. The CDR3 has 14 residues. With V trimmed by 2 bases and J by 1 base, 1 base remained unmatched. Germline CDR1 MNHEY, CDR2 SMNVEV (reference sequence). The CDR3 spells CASSLDRANTEAFF. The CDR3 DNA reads TGTGCCAGCAGTTTAGACAGGGCGAACACTGAAGCTTTCTTT.

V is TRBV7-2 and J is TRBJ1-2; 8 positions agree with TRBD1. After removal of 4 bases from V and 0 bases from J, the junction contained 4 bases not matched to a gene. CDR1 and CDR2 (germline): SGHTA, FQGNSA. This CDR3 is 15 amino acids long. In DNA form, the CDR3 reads TGTGCCAGCAGCTCCGGGACAGGAGCTAACTATGGCTACACCTTC. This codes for CASSSGTGANYGYTF. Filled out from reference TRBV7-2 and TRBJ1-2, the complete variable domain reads GAGVSQSPSNKVTEKGKDVELRCDPISGHTALYWYRQSLGQGLEFLIYFQGNSAPDKSGLPSDRFSAERTGGSVSTLTIQRTQQEDSAVYLCASSSGTGANYGYTFGSGTRLTVV.

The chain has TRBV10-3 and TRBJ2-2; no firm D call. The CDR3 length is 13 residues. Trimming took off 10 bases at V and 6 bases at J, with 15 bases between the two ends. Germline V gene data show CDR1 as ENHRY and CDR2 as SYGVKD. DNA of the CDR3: TGTGCCACCAGGACGACGGGCGCCGGGGAGCTGTTTTTT. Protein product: CATRTTGAGELFF.

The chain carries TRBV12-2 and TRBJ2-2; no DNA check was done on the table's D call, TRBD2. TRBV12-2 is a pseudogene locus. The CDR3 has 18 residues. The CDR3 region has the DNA TGTGCAAGTCGCTCCGCTCGGTCAGCGGCTTATTACACCGGGGAGCTGTTTTTT. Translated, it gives CASRSARSAAYYTGELFF.

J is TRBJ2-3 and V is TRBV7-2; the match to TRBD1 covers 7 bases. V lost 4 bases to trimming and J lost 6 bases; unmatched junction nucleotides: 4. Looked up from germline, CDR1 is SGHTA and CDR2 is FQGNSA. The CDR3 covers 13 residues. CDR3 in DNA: TGTGCCAGCAGCTCGACAGGGTCGGATACGCAGTATTTT. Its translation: CASSSTGSDTQYF.

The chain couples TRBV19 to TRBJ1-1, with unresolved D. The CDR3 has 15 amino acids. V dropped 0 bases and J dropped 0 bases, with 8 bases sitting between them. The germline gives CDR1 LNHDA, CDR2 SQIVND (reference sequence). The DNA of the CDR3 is TGTGCCAGTAGTATAGAAAGTAGGATGAACACTGAAGCTTTCTTT. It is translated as CASSIESRMNTEAFF.

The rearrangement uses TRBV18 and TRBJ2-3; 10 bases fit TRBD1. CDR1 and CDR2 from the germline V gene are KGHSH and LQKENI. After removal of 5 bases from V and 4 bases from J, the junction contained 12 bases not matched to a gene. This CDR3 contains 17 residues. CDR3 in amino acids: CASSSPTGTGVPDTQYF. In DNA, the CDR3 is TGTGCCAGCTCATCCCCAACCGGGACAGGGGTTCCAGATACGCAGTATTTT. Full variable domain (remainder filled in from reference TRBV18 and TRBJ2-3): NAGVMQNPRHLVRRRGQEARLRCSPMKGHSHVYWYRQLPEEGLKFMVYLQKENIIDESGMPKERFSAEFPKEGPSILRIQQVVRGDSAAYFCASSSPTGTGVPDTQYFGPGTRLTVL.

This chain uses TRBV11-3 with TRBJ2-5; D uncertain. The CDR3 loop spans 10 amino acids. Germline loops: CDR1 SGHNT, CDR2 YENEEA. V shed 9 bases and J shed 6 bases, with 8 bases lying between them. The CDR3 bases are TGTGCCAGGCGACCTAAGACCCAGTACTTC. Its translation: CARRPKTQYF.

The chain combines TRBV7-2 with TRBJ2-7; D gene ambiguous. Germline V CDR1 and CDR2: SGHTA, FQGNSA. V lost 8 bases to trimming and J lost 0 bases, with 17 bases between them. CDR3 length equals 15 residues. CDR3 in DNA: TGTGCCAGCTCCGCTTACGGGTCATACTCCTACGAGCAGTACTTC. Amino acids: CASSAYGSYSYEQYF.

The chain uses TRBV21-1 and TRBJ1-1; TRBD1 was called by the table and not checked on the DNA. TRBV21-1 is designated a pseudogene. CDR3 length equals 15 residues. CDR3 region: CASSRGRDRGAEAFF. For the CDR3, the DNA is TGTGCCAGCAGCAGAGGCCGGGACAGGGGCGCTGAAGCTTTCTTT.

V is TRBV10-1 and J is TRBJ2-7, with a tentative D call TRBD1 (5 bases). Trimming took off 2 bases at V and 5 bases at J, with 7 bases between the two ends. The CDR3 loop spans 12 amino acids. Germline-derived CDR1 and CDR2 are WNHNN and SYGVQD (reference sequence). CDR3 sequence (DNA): TGCGCCAGCAGTGAGGACAGCCACGAGCAGTACTTC. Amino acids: CASSEDSHEQYF.

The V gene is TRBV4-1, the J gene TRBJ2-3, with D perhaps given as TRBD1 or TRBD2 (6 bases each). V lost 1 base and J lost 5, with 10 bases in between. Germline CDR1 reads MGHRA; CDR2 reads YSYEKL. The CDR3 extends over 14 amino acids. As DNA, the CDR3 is TGCGCCAGCAGCCAAGGCAGGGGAGGAGATACGCAGTATTTT. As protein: CASSQGRGGDTQYF.